This TCR beta chain was captured in a study of T cell responses to AZD1222 COVID-19 vaccine. Profiled with immunoSEQ multiplex PCR; TCRdb holds only in-frame clones, not every one. This table holds 210,000 or so clones, about 94% found once. CDR1 and CDR2 (germline): SGHRS, YFSETQ. V gave up 0 bases and J gave up 5 bases; unmatched junction bases: 9. CDR3 length: 16 residues. This material consisted of peripheral blood, taken 28 days after the second dose of the MenACWY control vaccine. The receptor was derived from an adult who received the MenACWY meningococcal vaccine as a control. The chain employs TRBV5-1 and TRBJ2-7; 9 bases map to TRBD1. CDR3 in amino acids: CASSLAAGTGHNEQYF. DNA for the CDR3: TGCGCCAGCAGCTTGGCGGCCGGGACAGGGCACAACGAGCAGTACTTC.